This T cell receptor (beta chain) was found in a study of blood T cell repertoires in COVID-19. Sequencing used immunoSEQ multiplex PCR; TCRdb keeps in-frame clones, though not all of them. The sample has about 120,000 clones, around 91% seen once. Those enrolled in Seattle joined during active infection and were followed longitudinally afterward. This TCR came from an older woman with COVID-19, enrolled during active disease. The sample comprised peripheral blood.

The CDR3 reads CASSIRGQGNGYTF. CDR3 DNA: TGTGCCAGTAGTATTCGGGGACAGGGGAACGGCTACACCTTC. This chain joins TRBV19 and TRBJ1-2, with 10 bases lining up with TRBD1. Per germline, CDR1 LNHDA and CDR2 SQIVND (reference sequence). The length of the CDR3 is 14 residues. The J segment lost 8 bases and the V segment lost 3 bases, leaving 6 bases of the junction unmatched.